These 22 T cell receptor beta chains share one sample of origin, sequenced in a study of blood T cells in healthy people across ages. A second PCR of about 7 to 11 cycles used a sample-barcoded 5' primer and a J-beta primer mix. TCRdb reanalysed the 5' RACE reads using MiXCR and keeps one entry per CDR3 protein. Counted here are 1,300,000 or so distinct CDR3 sequences, approximately 63% occurring once; the ten biggest clones make up roughly 6.3%. Sequencing input: blood. The receptors shown here come from a young man in good health.

The J gene is TRBJ2-7, the V gene TRBV14; 10 bases agree with TRBD1. V was pared by 2 bases and J by 6 bases, with 1 base of the junction left unmatched. The CDR3 length is 13 residues. The germline CDR1 and CDR2 sequences are SGHDN and FVKESK. The CDR3 coding sequence is TGTGCCAGCAGCCAACGACAGGGGGCCGAGCAGTACTTC. Translating gives CASSQRQGAEQYF. The full variable domain, completed using reference TRBV14 and TRBJ2-7, is EAGVTQFPSHSVIEKGQTVTLRCDPISGHDNLYWYRRVMGKEIKFLLHFVKESKQDESGMPNNRFLAERTGGTYSTLKVQPAELEDSGVYFCASSQRQGAEQYFGPGTRLTVT.

The chain combines TRBV20-1 with TRBJ1-2, with D perhaps TRBD1 (6 bases). V lost 4 bases and J lost 0, with 18 bases in between. CDR1 DFQATT and CDR2 SNEGSKA come from the germline V gene (reference sequence). CDR3 length: 16 residues. The CDR3 here is CSATPPTGTSNYGYTF. DNA for the CDR3: TGCAGTGCTACGCCACCGACAGGTACTTCTAACTATGGCTACACCTTC.

This chain connects TRBV7-9 to TRBJ2-3; 9 positions agree with TRBD1. Germline V gene data show CDR1 as SEHNR and CDR2 as FQNEAQ (reference sequence). This CDR3 region has 15 residues. The junction had 7 bases not matched to a gene; V was cut back by 5 bases and J by 4 bases. DNA of the CDR3: TGTGCCAGCAGCCCACGACAGGGGGGCGCAGATACGCAGTATTTT. Protein product: CASSPRQGGADTQYF.

The genes are TRBV20-1 and TRBJ2-1, with D uncertain. CDR3 length: 18 amino acids. CDR1 is DFQATT and CDR2 is SNEGSKA in the germline V gene (reference sequence). V lost 1 base and J lost 0, with 19 bases in between. The CDR3 DNA reads TGCAGTGCTAGAGTGGACCCACATGTCTGGAGCTCCTACAATGAGCAGTTCTTC. Translation: CSARVDPHVWSSYNEQFF.

This chain connects TRBV24-1 to TRBJ2-1; the D gene is possibly TRBD2 (5 bases). The CDR3 has 12 residues. The germline V gene encodes CDR1 KGHDR and CDR2 SFDVKD. V was cut by 9 bases and J by 0 bases, with 5 bases left in between. The DNA for the CDR3 is TGTGCCACCCGGGACTCCTACAATGAGCAGTTCTTC. Translated: CATRDSYNEQFF.

The V call is TRBV30, the J call TRBJ1-2; D remains ambiguous. Germline CDR1 reads GTSNPN; CDR2 reads SVGIG (reference sequence). The ends were cut back, 0 bases at V and 4 bases at J, with 12 bases in the middle. The CDR3 spans 14 residues. The CDR3 loop is CAWSVRTGGYGYTF. The DNA of the CDR3 is TGTGCCTGGAGTGTAAGGACGGGAGGCTATGGCTACACCTTC.

The chain links TRBV7-8 to TRBJ2-3; D could derive from TRBD1 or TRBD2 (5 bases each). Trimming took off 6 bases at V and 2 bases at J, with 21 bases between the two ends. CDR3 length: 17 residues. Germline CDR1 and CDR2: SGHVS and FQNEAQ. Here the CDR3 reads CASRPIGGGLTTDTQYF. In DNA form, the CDR3 reads TGTGCCAGCAGGCCAATAGGTGGGGGATTAACCACAGATACGCAGTATTTT.

The chain employs TRBV6-1 and TRBJ1-5; D is unresolved. The CDR3 is 15 amino acids. Per germline, CDR1 MNHNS and CDR2 SASEGT. V was clipped by 8 bases and J by 1 base, with 15 bases between them. CDR3 residues: CASSEPAASNQPQHF. CDR3 bases: TGTGCCAGCTCAGAGCCGGCAGCGAGCAATCAGCCCCAGCATTTT.

The chain has TRBV20-1 and TRBJ1-5, with unresolved D. Germline values: CDR1 DFQATT, CDR2 SNEGSKA (reference sequence). V lost 0 bases to trimming and J lost 1 base, with 13 bases between them. The length of the CDR3 is 16 residues. CDR3 in amino acids: CSARDGLAGSNQPQHF. CDR3 nucleotides: TGCAGTGCTAGAGACGGGCTGGCCGGGAGCAATCAGCCCCAGCATTTT.

With regard to this clonotype: The junction departs from the called germline gene at one end, perhaps through a read error. The chain is built from TRBV12-3 or TRBV12-4 and TRBJ2-3, with D maybe TRBD1 (5 bases). The CDR3 totals 15 residues. The CDR3: CASSLALRGTDTRYF. The CDR3 DNA sequence: TGTGCCAGCAGTTTAGCGCTAAGGGGCACAGATACGCGGTATTTT.

V usage is TRBV6-1 and J usage is TRBJ1-2; D uncertain. The germline V gene encodes CDR1 MNHNS and CDR2 SASEGT. This CDR3 has 15 residues. The V gene lost 3 bases and the J gene lost 0 bases, with 11 bases spanning the gap. Here the CDR3 DNA reads TGTGCCAGCAGTGAGGCTACAGTTACTAACTATGGCTACACCTTC. Its translation: CASSEATVTNYGYTF.

The chain employs TRBV28 and TRBJ2-2; 12 positions match TRBD2. The ends lost 6 bases at V and 4 bases at J; junction bases unmatched: 9. The CDR3 loop spans 17 amino acids. Germline CDR1 reads MDHEN; CDR2 reads SYDVKM. CDR3 DNA: TGTGCCAGCAGGAAACTAGCGGGGGGCGGAATCACCGGGGAGCTGTTTTTT. Translation: CASRKLAGGGITGELFF.

The rearrangement joins TRBV28 to TRBJ2-1, with D tentatively TRBD1 (5 bases). Trimming pared 4 bases from V and 6 bases from J, leaving 19 bases between. This CDR3 region has 16 residues. CDR1 MDHEN and CDR2 SYDVKM come from the germline V gene. The CDR3 here is CASSSLTAVQCNEQFF. The CDR3 coding sequence is TGTGCCAGCAGTTCATTGACAGCTGTACAATGCAATGAGCAGTTCTTC.

This clonotype turned up a few times. V and J are TRBV5-1 and TRBJ2-5, with a tentative D call TRBD1 (6 bases). V dropped 2 bases and J dropped 0 bases, with 11 bases sitting between them. Germline V lookup: CDR1 SGHRS, CDR2 YFSETQ. This CDR3 contains 15 residues. CDR3: CASSLTGPYQETQYF. The CDR3 DNA follows: TGCGCCAGCAGCTTAACAGGGCCGTACCAAGAGACCCAGTACTTC. The entire variable domain, with the rest obtained from reference TRBV5-1 and TRBJ2-5, is as follows: KAGVTQTPRYLIKTRGQQVTLSCSPISGHRSVSWYQQTPGQGLQFLFEYFSETQRNKGNFPGRFSGRQFSNSRSEMNVSTLELGDSALYLCASSLTGPYQETQYFGPGTRLLVL.

This chain connects TRBV5-1 to TRBJ2-5, with 9 bases that match TRBD1. CDR3 size: 16 residues. J lost 5 bases, V lost 3 bases, and 11 bases had no gene match. Germline CDR1 SGHRS, CDR2 YFSETQ. The CDR3 DNA reads TGCGCCAGCAGCTCCACTTCGGGACAGGGTGGGGAGACCCAGTACTTC. This codes for CASSSTSGQGGETQYF.

The chain uses TRBV5-6 and TRBJ2-3; 10 nucleotides line up with TRBD1. The CDR3 runs 16 residues. V shed 4 bases, J shed 6 bases, and the junction held 11 bases outside the gene matches. Per germline, CDR1 SGHDT and CDR2 YYEEEE. The CDR3 loop reads CASSLDAWDRGDTQYF. In nucleotides, the CDR3 is TGTGCCAGCAGCCTGGACGCATGGGACAGGGGTGATACGCAGTATTTT.

This clonotype has a handful of counts. This sequence joins TRBV25-1 and TRBJ2-2, with 8 bases lining up with TRBD1. Trimming removed 0 bases from V and 4 bases from J; junction bases left unmatched: 7. Germline V CDR1 and CDR2: MGHDK, SYGVNS. This CDR3 spans 17 amino acids. The CDR3 spells CASSEYVGTGLTGELFF. For the CDR3, the DNA is TGTGCCAGCAGTGAATACGTGGGGACAGGACTCACCGGGGAGCTGTTTTTT.

This clonotype has only a few counts. The chain links TRBV4-3 to TRBJ2-3; 7 nucleotides line up with TRBD1. Germline V gene data show CDR1 as LGHNA and CDR2 as YSLEER. Trimming took 1 base from V and 7 from J; bases not matched to a gene: 17. This CDR3 is 18 amino acids long. The DNA for the CDR3 is TGCGCCAGCAGCCAAGCTTTCCCACAGGGGAGTATGAGTCATACGCAGTATTTT. This translates into CASSQAFPQGSMSHTQYF.

Remarks on this clonotype: Its ends do not fully match the called genes, so a read error is possible. The V call is TRBV7-9, the J call TRBJ1-2; D remains ambiguous. The V gene's germline CDR1 is SEHNR and CDR2 FQNEAQ (reference sequence). This CDR3 is built from 12 residues. For the CDR3, the DNA is TGTGCCAGCAGCAGACGGGTTTATGACTACACCTTC. Its protein is CASSRRVYDYTF.

This clonotype was observed a handful of times. The chain combines TRBV5-1 with TRBJ1-2, with 9 bases lining up with TRBD1. CDR3 length equals 15 residues. Germline V gene data show CDR1 as SGHRS and CDR2 as YFSETQ. V lost 0 bases and J lost 7; bases outside the gene matches: 7. CDR3 protein: CASSLGDRDMPGYTF. Written as DNA, the CDR3 is TGCGCCAGCAGCTTGGGGGACAGGGATATGCCTGGCTACACCTTC.

In regard to this clonotype: With a much larger clone just one base away, this may be a read error. The chain joins TRBV12-3 or TRBV12-4 to TRBJ1-1, with D possibly matching TRBD1 (6 bases). The CDR3 is made up of 12 amino acids. Trimming stripped 8 bases from V and 1 base from J, with 8 bases between. The CDR3 sequence: CASGQRNTEAFF. The DNA for the CDR3 is TGTGCCAGCGGACAGAGGAACACTGAAGCTTTCTTT.

V is TRBV28 and J is TRBJ2-3; 9 nucleotides agree with TRBD1. The CDR3 is 14 amino acids. V trimming: 6 bases; J trimming: 2 bases; junction bases outside the gene matches: 3. Looked up from germline, CDR1 is MDHEN and CDR2 is SYDVKM. CDR3 sequence reads: CASRQGAYTDTQYF. The CDR3 DNA follows: TGTGCCAGCAGACAGGGGGCTTACACAGATACGCAGTATTTT.